Listed below are T cell receptor beta chains from one sample, sequenced in a study of T-cell reconstitution after alpha-beta-depleted transplantation in children. TCRdb reanalysed the PCR reads using MiXCR and keeps one entry per CDR3 protein. There are about 980,000 distinct CDR3 sequences in the sample; about 31% occur only once, and approximately 30% lies in the top ten. The sample here was PBMCs, mostly from graft donor cells, taken 360 days after TCRalphabeta/CD19-depleted stem cell transplant. Receptors originate from a boy in the first two years of life who had a stem cell transplant for SCID, so the T cells may come from the graft donor. Each CDR3 is given with its conserved first and last residue. D genes are given only for firm matches. Clone size is shown for a subset of rows, as once, few, many or a class of expanded clone.

size: .
D: .
V: TRBV5-6
J: TRBJ2-1
CDR3: CASSLGRAPRVSYNEQFF
DNA: TGTGCCAGCAGCTTGGGACGGGCCCCCCGAGTCTCCTACAATGAGCAGTTCTTC

size: .
D: TRBD1
V: TRBV7-2
J: TRBJ1-2
CDR3: CASSLGTVINYGYTF
DNA: TGTGCCAGCAGCTTGGGGACAGTGATTAACTATGGCTACACCTTC

size: .
D: TRBD1
V: TRBV5-1
J: TRBJ1-5
CDR3: CASSSTGGEGNQPQHF
DNA: TGCGCCAGCAGCTCAACAGGGGGCGAGGGCAATCAGCCCCAGCATTTT

size: .
D: .
V: TRBV7-2
J: TRBJ2-3
CDR3: CASSGIRADTQYF
DNA: TGTGCCAGCAGTGGGATTCGGGCGGATACGCAGTATTTT

size: few
D: .
V: TRBV4-2
J: TRBJ1-5
CDR3: CASSQDDGVNQPQHF
DNA: TGTGCCAGCAGCCAAGACGACGGCGTGAATCAGCCCCAGCATTTT

size: many
D: TRBD1
V: TRBV12-3/TRBV12-4
J: TRBJ2-7
CDR3: CASSPDRVAYEQYF
DNA: TGTGCCAGCAGTCCTGACAGGGTCGCCTACGAGCAGTACTTC

size: .
D: .
V: TRBV4-1
J: TRBJ2-7
CDR3: CASKGSGVSEQYF
DNA: TGCGCCAGCAAGGGGTCCGGGGTGAGTGAGCAGTACTTC

size: .
D: TRBD1
V: TRBV9
J: TRBJ2-2
CDR3: CASSAPQGPYTGELFF
DNA: TGTGCCAGCAGCGCCCCACAGGGGCCTTACACCGGGGAGCTGTTTTTT

size: .
D: .
V: TRBV28
J: TRBJ2-1
CDR3: CASSRPRVSSYNEQFF
DNA: TGTGCCAGCAGTCGCCCCAGGGTGAGCTCCTACAATGAGCAGTTCTTC

size: few
D: .
V: TRBV7-6
J: TRBJ2-3
CDR3: CASSLAPGTDTQYF
DNA: TGTGCCAGCAGCTTAGCCCCCGGCACAGATACGCAGTATTTT

size: .
D: .
V: TRBV4-2
J: TRBJ2-3
CDR3: CASSPVLSTDTQYF
DNA: TGTGCCAGCAGCCCCGTTCTGAGCACAGATACGCAGTATTTT

size: .
D: TRBD1
V: TRBV20-1
J: TRBJ2-7
CDR3: CSASRDRVSEQYF
DNA: TGCAGTGCTAGCCGGGACAGGGTTTCCGAGCAGTACTTC

size: .
D: .
V: TRBV6-2/TRBV6-3
J: TRBJ2-6
CDR3: CASSVGTARPGANVLTF
DNA: TGTGCCAGCAGCGTCGGGACCGCCCGCCCCGGGGCCAACGTCCTGACTTTC

size: .
D: .
V: TRBV20-1
J: TRBJ2-7
CDR3: CSARLQQKSAYEQYF
DNA: TGCAGTGCTAGACTCCAGCAAAAGTCGGCCTACGAGCAGTACTTC

size: few
D: .
V: TRBV5-6
J: TRBJ2-1
CDR3: CASSIDTYYNEQFF
DNA: TGTGCCAGCAGCATTGACACGTACTACAATGAGCAGTTCTTC

size: .
D: TRBD2
V: TRBV12-3/TRBV12-4
J: TRBJ2-3
CDR3: CASSAGGQADTQYF
DNA: TGTGCCAGCAGTGCGGGGGGCCAGGCAGATACGCAGTATTTT

size: .
D: .
V: TRBV10-3
J: TRBJ2-2
CDR3: CAIRPGVNTGELFF
DNA: TGTGCCATCAGACCCGGGGTTAACACCGGGGAGCTGTTTTTT

size: .
D: .
V: TRBV29-1
J: TRBJ1-4
CDR3: CSVVSSTNEKLFF
DNA: TGCAGCGTTGTGTCTTCAACTAATGAAAAACTGTTTTTT

size: many
D: .
V: TRBV5-1
J: TRBJ2-3
CDR3: CASSLGNTDTQYF
DNA: TGCGCCAGCAGTCTTGGCAACACAGATACGCAGTATTTT

size: .
D: .
V: TRBV12-3/TRBV12-4
J: TRBJ1-6
CDR3: CASSLVQAGDSPLHF
DNA: TGTGCCAGCAGTTTGGTACAGGCCGGAGATTCACCCCTCCACTTT

size: .
D: .
V: TRBV4-3
J: TRBJ2-3
CDR3: CASSQDEGADTQYF
DNA: TGCGCCAGCAGCCAAGATGAAGGGGCAGATACGCAGTATTTT

size: .
D: TRBD1
V: TRBV29-1
J: TRBJ1-3
CDR3: CSVAPGGDSGNTIYF
DNA: TGCAGCGTTGCTCCAGGGGGCGACTCTGGAAACACCATATATTTT